The 6 T cell receptor beta chains below come from one sample, sequenced in a study of post-analysis software for immune sequencing data. Study outcomes and limitations: In patients, roughly five TRBV segments were more frequent than in controls, with TRBV5-6, TRBV5-1 and TRBV20-1 among them.

The antigens of these receptors remain unknown. The TCR beta cDNA libraries carried unique molecular identifiers. TCRdb re-called the PCR reads with MiXCR, one entry per CDR3 protein. The sample records a few hundred thousand distinct CDR3 sequences, 35% to 40% being singletons. The specimen sequenced was blood. These receptors were obtained from a girl aged 5-17 years with multiple sclerosis.

V usage is TRBV28 and J usage is TRBJ2-1, with 8 bases that match TRBD1. J gave up 9 bases and V 2 bases, and 9 bases lay outside the gene matches. This CDR3 has 15 residues. Germline lookup yields CDR1 MDHEN and CDR2 SYDVKM. CDR3 amino acids: CASSLQDREGGEQFF. CDR3 in DNA: TGTGCCAGCAGTTTACAGGACAGGGAAGGCGGTGAGCAGTTCTTC.

The V gene is TRBV12-5, the J gene TRBJ2-3, with a possible D match to TRBD2 (6 bases). The CDR3 has 17 residues. V was pared by 2 bases and J by 2 bases, with 17 bases between. Germline-derived CDR1 and CDR2 are LGHNT and FRNRAP. The CDR3 here is CASGLSRPAGTTDTQYF. CDR3 nucleotide sequence: TGTGCTAGTGGTTTGTCCCGACCCGCGGGGACCACAGATACGCAGTATTTT. The whole variable domain, remainder taken from reference TRBV12-5 and TRBJ2-3, is DARVTQTPRHKVTEMGQEVTMRCQPILGHNTVFWYRQTMMQGLELLAYFRNRAPLDDSGMPKDRFSAEMPDATLATLKIQPSEPRDSAVYFCASGLSRPAGTTDTQYFGPGTRLTVL.

About this clonotype itself: Possible read error: a much larger clone is one base away. CDR3 nucleotides: TGTGCCTGCAGACCGGGCGGGACTAGCGGCCGTGAGCAGTACTTC. Amino acids: CACRPGGTSGREQYF. This chain links TRBV28 with TRBJ2-7; TRBD2 matches 11 bases. The CDR3 extends over 15 amino acids. Germline V CDR1 and CDR2: MDHEN, SYDVKM.

This rearrangement joins TRBV10-3 to TRBJ2-3; D gene ambiguous. The CDR3 sequence is 15 residues long. V was cut by 7 bases and J by 0 bases, with 14 bases left in between. Germline lookup yields CDR1 ENHRY and CDR2 SYGVKD. The CDR3 sequence: CAITPTGTSTDTQYF. CDR3 coding DNA: TGTGCCATCACCCCGACTGGAACTAGCACAGATACGCAGTATTTT.

There are many counts of this clonotype. The V call is TRBV4-1, the J call TRBJ2-7, with 8 bases that match TRBD1. Germline CDR1 and CDR2: MGHRA and YSYEKL. V lost 1 base, J lost 6 bases, and 2 bases stayed unmatched. The CDR3 runs 13 residues. CDR3 sequence (DNA): TGCGCCAGCAGCCAAGTTCAGGGGGCCGAGCAGTACTTC. Protein product: CASSQVQGAEQYF.

This clonotype was detected only a few times. The gene calls are TRBV10-3 and TRBJ1-5, with 8 bases matching TRBD1. There are 14 residues in the CDR3. After removal of 2 bases from V and 8 bases from J, the junction contained 5 bases not matched to a gene. Germline V gene lookup returns CDR1 ENHRY and CDR2 SYGVKD. CDR3 coding DNA: TGTGCCATCAGTGAGGGACAGGGATTTGAGCCCCAGCATTTT. Amino acid sequence: CAISEGQGFEPQHF.